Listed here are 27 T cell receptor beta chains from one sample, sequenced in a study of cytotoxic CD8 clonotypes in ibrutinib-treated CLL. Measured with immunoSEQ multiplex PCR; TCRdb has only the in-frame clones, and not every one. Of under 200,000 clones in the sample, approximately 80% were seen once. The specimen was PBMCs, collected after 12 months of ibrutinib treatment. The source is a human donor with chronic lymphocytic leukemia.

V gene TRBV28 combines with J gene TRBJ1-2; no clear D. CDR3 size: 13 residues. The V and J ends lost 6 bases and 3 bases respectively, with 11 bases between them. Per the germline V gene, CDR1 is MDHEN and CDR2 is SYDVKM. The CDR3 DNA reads TGTGCCAGCAGGCCGGGAGGAGACTATGGCTACACCTTC. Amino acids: CASRPGGDYGYTF.

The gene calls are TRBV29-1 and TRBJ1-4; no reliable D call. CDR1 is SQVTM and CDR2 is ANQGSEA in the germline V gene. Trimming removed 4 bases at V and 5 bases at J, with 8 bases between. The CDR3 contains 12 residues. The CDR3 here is CSVVAANEKLFF. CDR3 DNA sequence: TGCAGCGTTGTGGCAGCGAATGAAAAACTGTTTTTT. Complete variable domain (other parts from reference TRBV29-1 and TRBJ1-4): SAVISQKPSRDICQRGTSLTIQCQVDSQVTMMFWYRQQPGQSLTLIATANQGSEATYESGFVIDKFPISRPNLTFSTLTVSNMSPEDSSIYLCSVVAANEKLFFGSGTQLSVL.

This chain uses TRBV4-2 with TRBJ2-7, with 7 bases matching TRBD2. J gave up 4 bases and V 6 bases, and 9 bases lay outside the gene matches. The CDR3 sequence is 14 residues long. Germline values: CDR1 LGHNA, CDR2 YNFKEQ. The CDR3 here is CASRESGDGYEQYF. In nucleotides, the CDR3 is TGTGCCAGCAGGGAAAGCGGGGACGGGTACGAGCAGTACTTC.

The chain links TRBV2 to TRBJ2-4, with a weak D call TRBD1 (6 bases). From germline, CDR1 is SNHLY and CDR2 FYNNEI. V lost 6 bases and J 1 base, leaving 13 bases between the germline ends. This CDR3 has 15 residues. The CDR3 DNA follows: TGTGCCAGCAGCGACGTGGGGGCTGCCAAAAACATTCAGTACTTC. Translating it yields CASSDVGAAKNIQYF. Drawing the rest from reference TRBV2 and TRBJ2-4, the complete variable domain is EPEVTQTPSHQVTQMGQEVILRCVPISNHLYFYWYRQILGQKVEFLVSFYNNEISEKSEIFDDQFSVERPDGSNFTLKIRSTKLEDSAMYFCASSDVGAAKNIQYFGAGTRLSVL.

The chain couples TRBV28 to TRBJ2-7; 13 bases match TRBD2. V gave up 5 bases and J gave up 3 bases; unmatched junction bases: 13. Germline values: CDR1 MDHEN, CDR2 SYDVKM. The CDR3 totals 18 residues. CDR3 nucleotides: TGTGCCAGCAGTATGCTCGGACTAGCGGGAGTCGGTGGCTACGAGCAGTACTTC. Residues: CASSMLGLAGVGGYEQYF.

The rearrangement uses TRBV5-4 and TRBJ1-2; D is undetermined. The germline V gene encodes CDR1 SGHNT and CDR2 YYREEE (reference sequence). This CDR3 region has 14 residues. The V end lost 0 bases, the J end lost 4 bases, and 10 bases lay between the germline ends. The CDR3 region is CASSLVMESYGYTF. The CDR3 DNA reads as TGTGCCAGCAGCTTGGTGATGGAATCCTATGGCTACACCTTC.

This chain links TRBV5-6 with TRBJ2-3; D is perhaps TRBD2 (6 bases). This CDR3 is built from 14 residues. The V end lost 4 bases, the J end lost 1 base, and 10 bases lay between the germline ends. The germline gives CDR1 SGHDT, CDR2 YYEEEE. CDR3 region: CASSPGSGTDTQYF. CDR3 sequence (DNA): TGTGCCAGCAGCCCCGGGAGCGGCACAGATACGCAGTATTTT.

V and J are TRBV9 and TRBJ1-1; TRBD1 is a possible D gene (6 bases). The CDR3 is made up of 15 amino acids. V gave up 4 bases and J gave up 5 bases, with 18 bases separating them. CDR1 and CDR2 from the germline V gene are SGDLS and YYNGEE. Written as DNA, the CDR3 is TGTGCCAGCAGCAAGCCAGAAGGGGGGCAAACTGAAGCTTTCTTT. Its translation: CASSKPEGGQTEAFF.

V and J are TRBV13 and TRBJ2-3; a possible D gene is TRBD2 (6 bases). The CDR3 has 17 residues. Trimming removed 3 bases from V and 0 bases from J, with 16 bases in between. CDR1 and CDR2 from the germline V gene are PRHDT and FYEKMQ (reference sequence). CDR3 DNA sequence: TGTGCCAGCAGCTTGGGGGACTGGGACCAGAGCACAGATACGCAGTATTTT. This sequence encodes CASSLGDWDQSTDTQYF.

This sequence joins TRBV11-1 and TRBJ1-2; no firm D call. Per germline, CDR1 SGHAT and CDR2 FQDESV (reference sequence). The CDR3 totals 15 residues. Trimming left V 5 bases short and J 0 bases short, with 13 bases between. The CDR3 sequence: CASSREPGPNYGYTF. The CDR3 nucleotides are TGTGCCAGCAGCCGCGAGCCGGGCCCTAACTATGGCTACACCTTC.

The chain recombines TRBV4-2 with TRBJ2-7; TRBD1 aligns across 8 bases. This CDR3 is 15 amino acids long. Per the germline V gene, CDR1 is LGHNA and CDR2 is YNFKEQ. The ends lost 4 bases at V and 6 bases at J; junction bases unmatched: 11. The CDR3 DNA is TGTGCCAGCAGCCTACCGACAGGGGTTTTCTCCGAGCAGTACTTC. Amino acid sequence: CASSLPTGVFSEQYF.

The CDR3 coding sequence is TGTGCCAGCGCTCCATGGGGGGGGAGACTCAATCAGCCCCAGCATTTT. As protein: CASAPWGGRLNQPQHF. The chain joins TRBV27 to TRBJ1-5; tentative D call: TRBD1 (5 bases). Germline CDR1 and CDR2: MNHEY and SMNVEV (reference sequence). This CDR3 region has 16 residues. V gave up 8 bases and J gave up 3 bases, with 20 bases separating them.

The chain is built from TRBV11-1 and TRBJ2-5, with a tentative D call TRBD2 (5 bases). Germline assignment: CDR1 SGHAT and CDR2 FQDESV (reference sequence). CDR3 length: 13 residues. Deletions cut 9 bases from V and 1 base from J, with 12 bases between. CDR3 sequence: CASSLEPQETQYF. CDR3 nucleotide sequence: TGTGCCAGTTCACTAGAGCCCCAAGAGACCCAGTACTTC.

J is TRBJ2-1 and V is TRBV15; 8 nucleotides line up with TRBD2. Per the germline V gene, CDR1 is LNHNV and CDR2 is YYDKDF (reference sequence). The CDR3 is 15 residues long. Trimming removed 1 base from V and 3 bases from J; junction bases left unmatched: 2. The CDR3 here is CATSRVAGGYNEQFF. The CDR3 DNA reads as TGTGCCACCAGCAGAGTGGCGGGGGGCTACAATGAGCAGTTCTTC.

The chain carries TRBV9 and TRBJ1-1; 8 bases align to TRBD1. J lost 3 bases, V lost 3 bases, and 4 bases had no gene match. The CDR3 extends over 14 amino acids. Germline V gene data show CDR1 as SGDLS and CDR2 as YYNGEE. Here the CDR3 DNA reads TGTGCCAGCAGCGCGACAGGGGAGGACACTGAAGCTTTCTTT. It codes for CASSATGEDTEAFF.

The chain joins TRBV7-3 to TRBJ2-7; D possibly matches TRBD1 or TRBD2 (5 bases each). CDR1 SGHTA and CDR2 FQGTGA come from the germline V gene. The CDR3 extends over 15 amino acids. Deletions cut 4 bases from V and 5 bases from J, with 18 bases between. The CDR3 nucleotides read TGTGCCAGCAGCTCACCCGGGGCCCCCCGTAACGAGCAGTACTTC. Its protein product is CASSSPGAPRNEQYF. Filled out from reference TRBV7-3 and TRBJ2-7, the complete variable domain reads GAGVSQTPSNKVTEKGKYVELRCDPISGHTALYWYRQSLGQGPEFLIYFQGTGAADDSGLPNDRFFAVRPEGSVSTLKIQRTERGDSAVYLCASSSPGAPRNEQYFGPGTRLTVT.

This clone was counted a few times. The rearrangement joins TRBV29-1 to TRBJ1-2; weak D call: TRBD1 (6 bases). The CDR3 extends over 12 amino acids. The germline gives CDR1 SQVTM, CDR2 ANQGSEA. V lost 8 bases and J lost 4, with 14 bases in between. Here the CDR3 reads CSSEGGPYGYTF. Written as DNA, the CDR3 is TGCAGCTCTGAGGGGGGACCCTATGGCTACACCTTC.

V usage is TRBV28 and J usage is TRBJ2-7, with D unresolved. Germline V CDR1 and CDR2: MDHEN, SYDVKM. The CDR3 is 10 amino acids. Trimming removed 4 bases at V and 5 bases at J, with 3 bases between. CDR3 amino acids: CASSSNEQYF. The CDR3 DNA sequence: TGTGCCAGCAGTTCGAACGAGCAGTACTTC.

The CDR3 spells CASSLAENHRTDTQYF. The DNA for the CDR3 is TGCGCCAGCAGCTTGGCGGAAAATCACCGCACAGATACGCAGTATTTT. V is TRBV5-1 and J is TRBJ2-3; unclear D gene. Germline CDR1 and CDR2: SGHRS and YFSETQ. The CDR3 has 16 residues. Deletions cut 0 bases from V and 1 base from J, with 12 bases between.

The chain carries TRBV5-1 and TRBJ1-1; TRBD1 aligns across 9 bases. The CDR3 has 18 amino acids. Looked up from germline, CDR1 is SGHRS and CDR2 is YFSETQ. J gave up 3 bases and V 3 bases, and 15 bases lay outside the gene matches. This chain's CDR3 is CASSYKDRGRGLDTEAFF. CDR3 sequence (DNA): TGCGCCAGCAGCTACAAGGACAGGGGAAGAGGGTTGGACACTGAAGCTTTCTTT.

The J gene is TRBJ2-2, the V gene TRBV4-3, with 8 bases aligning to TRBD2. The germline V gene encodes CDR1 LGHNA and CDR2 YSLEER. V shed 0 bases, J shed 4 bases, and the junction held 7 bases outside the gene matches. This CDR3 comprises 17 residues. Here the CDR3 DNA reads TGCGCCAGCAGCCAAGAAGGAGCGGGGGTGAGCACCGGGGAGCTGTTTTTT. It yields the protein CASSQEGAGVSTGELFF.

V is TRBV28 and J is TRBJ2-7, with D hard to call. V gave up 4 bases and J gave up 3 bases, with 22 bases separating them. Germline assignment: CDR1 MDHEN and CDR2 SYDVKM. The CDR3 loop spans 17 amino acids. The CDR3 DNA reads TGTGCCAGCAGTTACCTCATCCCTTGGAAATCCGACTACGAGCAGTACTTC. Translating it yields CASSYLIPWKSDYEQYF. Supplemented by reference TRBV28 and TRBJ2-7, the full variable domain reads DVKVTQSSRYLVKRTGEKVFLECVQDMDHENMFWYRQDPGLGLRLIYFSYDVKMKEKGDIPEGYSVSREKKERFSLILESASTNQTSMYLCASSYLIPWKSDYEQYFGPGTRLTVT.

This chain's CDR3 is CASSTRTGRGYF. The CDR3 nucleotides read TGCGCCAGCAGCACCCGGACAGGCCGGGGGTATTTT. This chain uses TRBV5-1 with TRBJ2-3; 7 bases line up with TRBD1. From germline, CDR1 is SGHRS and CDR2 YFSETQ. V lost 4 bases, J lost 14 bases, and 10 bases stayed unmatched. There are 12 residues in the CDR3.

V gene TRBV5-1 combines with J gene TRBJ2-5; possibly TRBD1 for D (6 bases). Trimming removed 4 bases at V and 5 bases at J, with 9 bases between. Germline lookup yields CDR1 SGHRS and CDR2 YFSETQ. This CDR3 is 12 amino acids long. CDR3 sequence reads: CASSLRGETQYF. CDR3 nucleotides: TGCGCCAGCAGCCTGAGGGGGGAGACCCAGTACTTC.

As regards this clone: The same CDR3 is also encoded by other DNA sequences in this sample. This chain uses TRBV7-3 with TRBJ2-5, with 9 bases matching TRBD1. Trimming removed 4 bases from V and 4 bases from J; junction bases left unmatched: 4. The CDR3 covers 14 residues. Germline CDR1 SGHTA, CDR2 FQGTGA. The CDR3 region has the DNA TGTGCCAGCAGCTCCGGACAGGGGCGAGAGACCCAGTACTTC. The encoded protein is CASSSGQGRETQYF.

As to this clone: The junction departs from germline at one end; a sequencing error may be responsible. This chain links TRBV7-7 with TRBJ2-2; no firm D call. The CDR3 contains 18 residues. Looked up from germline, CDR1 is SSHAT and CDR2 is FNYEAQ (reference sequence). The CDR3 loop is CASSLDEVGGSNTGELFF. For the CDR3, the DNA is TGTGCTAGCAGCTTAGACGAGGTCGGCGGCTCGAACACCGGGGAGCTGTTTTTT.

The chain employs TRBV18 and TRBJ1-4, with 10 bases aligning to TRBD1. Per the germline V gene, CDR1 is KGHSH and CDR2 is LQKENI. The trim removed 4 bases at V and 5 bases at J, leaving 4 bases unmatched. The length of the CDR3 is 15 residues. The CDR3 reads CASSRSTGGNEKLFF. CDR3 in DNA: TGTGCCAGCTCACGCTCGACAGGGGGCAATGAAAAACTGTTTTTT. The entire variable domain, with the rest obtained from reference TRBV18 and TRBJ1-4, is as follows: NAGVMQNPRHLVRRRGQEARLRCSPMKGHSHVYWYRQLPEEGLKFMVYLQKENIIDESGMPKERFSAEFPKEGPSILRIQQVVRGDSAAYFCASSRSTGGNEKLFFGSGTQLSVL.